A selection of T cell receptor beta chains follows, all from one sample in a study of beta chain features in type 1 diabetes. The data were produced by immunoSEQ multiplex PCR, yet TCRdb's version contains in-frame clones alone and is incomplete. Here the sample spans 200,000 to 250,000 clones, 68% being singletons. The sequencing sample was made of naive CD4+ T cells from blood. These TCRs come from a man under 40 in good health. Both conserved end residues are part of each CDR3. D genes are given only for firm matches.

>TRBJ1-5|-|TRBV2|13
CASSPLGSQPQHF
>TRBJ2-5|TRBD2|TRBV6-6|15
CASSYVQRGKETQYF
>TRBJ1-5|TRBD1|TRBV30|13
CAWTQQGGQPQHF
>TRBJ2-1|TRBD2|TRBV29-1|12
CSVTSAYNEQFF
>TRBJ2-1|TRBD2|TRBV15|16
CATSRARTSAYNEQFF
>TRBJ1-5|-|TRBV29-1|13
CSVTDIRGQPQHF
>TRBJ2-7|-|TRBV15|12
CATSFPWDEQYF
>TRBJ2-1|-|TRBV9|13
CASSGISVDEQFF
>TRBJ2-7|-|TRBV29-1|12
CSVEVDGYEQYF
>TRBJ2-5|-|TRBV5-6|15
CASSSRTEYQETQYF
>TRBJ2-3|TRBD2|TRBV5-4|17
CASSSGTSGSVTDTQYF
>TRBJ1-2|-|TRBV30|13
CAWSTSGLRGYTF
>TRBJ2-1|-|TRBV15|13
CATSRDTVGEQFF
>TRBJ2-1|TRBD2|TRBV14|16
CASSLPAGGPRNEQFF
>TRBJ1-2|-|TRBV7-8|13
CASSPDRNYGYTF
>TRBJ2-3|TRBD2|TRBV5-1|18
CASTSGLAGGSSTDTQYF
>TRBJ2-1|-|TRBV2|12
CASSTGLSEQFF
>TRBJ2-5|-|TRBV29-1|16
CSVWWETDVWMETQYF
>TRBJ2-3|-|TRBV18|13
CASSPDSTDTQYF
>TRBJ1-5|-|TRBV7-2|14
CASSRTGGNQPQHF
>TRBJ2-7|TRBD1|TRBV30|11
CAWDRGYEQYF
>TRBJ2-2|-|TRBV30|11
CAWSRTGELFF
>TRBJ1-2|TRBD1|TRBV6-5|13
CASSRQGNYGYTF
>TRBJ1-1|-|TRBV7-2|15
CASSLAAGLNTEAFF
>TRBJ1-2|-|TRBV7-6|16
CASSSSLQDRGYGYTF
>TRBJ2-5|-|TRBV28|12
CASSLLTEGQYF
>TRBJ2-1|-|TRBV29-1|14
CSVEGGSSYNEQFF
>TRBJ2-5|TRBD2|TRBV10-3|14
CAIRDGLAGETQYF